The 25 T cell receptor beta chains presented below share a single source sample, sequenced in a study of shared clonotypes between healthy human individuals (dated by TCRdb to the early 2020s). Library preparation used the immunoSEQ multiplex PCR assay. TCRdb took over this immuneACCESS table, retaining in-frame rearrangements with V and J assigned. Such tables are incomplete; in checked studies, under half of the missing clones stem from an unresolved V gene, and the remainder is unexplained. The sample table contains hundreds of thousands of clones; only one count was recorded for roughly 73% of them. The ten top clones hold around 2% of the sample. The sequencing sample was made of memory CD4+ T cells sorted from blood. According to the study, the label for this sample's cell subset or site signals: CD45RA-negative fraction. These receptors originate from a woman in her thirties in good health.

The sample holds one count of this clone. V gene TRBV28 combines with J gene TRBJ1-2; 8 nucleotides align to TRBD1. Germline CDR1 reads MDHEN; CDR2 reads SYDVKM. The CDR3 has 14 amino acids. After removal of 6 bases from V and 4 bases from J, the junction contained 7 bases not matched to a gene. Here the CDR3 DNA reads TGTGCCAGCAGCGTCGGACAGGGAGGCTATGGCTACACCTTC. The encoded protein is CASSVGQGGYGYTF.

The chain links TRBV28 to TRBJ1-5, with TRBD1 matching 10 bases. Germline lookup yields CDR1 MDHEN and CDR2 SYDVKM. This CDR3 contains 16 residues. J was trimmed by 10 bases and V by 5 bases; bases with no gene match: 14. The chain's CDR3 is CASSPPPGQGMGPQHF. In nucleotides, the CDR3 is TGTGCCAGCAGTCCCCCCCCGGGACAGGGGATGGGCCCCCAGCATTTT. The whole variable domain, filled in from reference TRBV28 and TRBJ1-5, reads DVKVTQSSRYLVKRTGEKVFLECVQDMDHENMFWYRQDPGLGLRLIYFSYDVKMKEKGDIPEGYSVSREKKERFSLILESASTNQTSMYLCASSPPPGQGMGPQHFGDGTRLSIL.

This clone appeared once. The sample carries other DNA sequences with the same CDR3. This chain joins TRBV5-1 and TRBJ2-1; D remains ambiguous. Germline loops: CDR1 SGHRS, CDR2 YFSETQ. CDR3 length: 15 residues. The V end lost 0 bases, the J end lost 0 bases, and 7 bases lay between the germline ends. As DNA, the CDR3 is TGCGCCAGCAGCTTGGACTACCCCTCCTACAATGAGCAGTTCTTC. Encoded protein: CASSLDYPSYNEQFF.

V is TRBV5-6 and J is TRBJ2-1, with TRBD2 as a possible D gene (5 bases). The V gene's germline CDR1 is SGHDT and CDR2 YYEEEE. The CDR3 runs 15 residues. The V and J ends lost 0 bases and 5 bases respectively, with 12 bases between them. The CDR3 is CASSLGWTGNNEQFF. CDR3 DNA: TGTGCCAGCAGCTTGGGTTGGACCGGGAACAATGAGCAGTTCTTC.

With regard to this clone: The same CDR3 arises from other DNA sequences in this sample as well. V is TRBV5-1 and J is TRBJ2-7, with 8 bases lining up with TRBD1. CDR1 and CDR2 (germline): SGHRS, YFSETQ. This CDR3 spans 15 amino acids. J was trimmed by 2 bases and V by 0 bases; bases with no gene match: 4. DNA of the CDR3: TGCGCCAGCAGCTTGGCCGGGACAGGCACCTACGAGCAGTACTTC. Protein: CASSLAGTGTYEQYF.

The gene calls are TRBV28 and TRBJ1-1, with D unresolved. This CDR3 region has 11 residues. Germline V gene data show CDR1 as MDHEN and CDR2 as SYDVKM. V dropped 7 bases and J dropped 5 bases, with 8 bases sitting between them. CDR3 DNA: TGTGCCAGCAAGTACGGAACTGAAGCTTTCTTT. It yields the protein CASKYGTEAFF.

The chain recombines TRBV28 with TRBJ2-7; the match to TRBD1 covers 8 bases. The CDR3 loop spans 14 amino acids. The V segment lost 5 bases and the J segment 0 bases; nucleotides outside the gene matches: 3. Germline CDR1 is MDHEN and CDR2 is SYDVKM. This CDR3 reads CASSRTGYSYEQYF. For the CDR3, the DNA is TGTGCCAGCAGTCGGACAGGGTACTCCTACGAGCAGTACTTC.

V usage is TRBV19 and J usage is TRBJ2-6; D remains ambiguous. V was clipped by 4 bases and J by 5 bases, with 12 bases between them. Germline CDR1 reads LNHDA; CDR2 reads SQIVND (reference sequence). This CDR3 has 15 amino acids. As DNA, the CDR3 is TGTGCCAGTAGTAAATCACAAAGTCGGGCCAACGTCCTGACTTTC. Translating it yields CASSKSQSRANVLTF.

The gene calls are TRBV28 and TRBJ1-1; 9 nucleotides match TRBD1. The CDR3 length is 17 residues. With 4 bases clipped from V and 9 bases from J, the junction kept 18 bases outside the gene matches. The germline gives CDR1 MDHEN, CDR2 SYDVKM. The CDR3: CASSYSLLGQGLGKAFF. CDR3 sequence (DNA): TGTGCCAGCAGTTACAGCCTTTTAGGACAGGGGTTGGGGAAAGCTTTCTTT.

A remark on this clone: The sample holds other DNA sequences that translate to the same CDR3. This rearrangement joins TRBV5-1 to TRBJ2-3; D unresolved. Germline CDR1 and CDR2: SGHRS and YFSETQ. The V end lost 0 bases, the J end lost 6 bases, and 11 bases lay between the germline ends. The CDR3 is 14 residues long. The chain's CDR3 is CASSLASGSDTQYF. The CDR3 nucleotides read TGCGCCAGCAGCTTGGCCTCAGGATCCGATACGCAGTATTTT.

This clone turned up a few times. The CDR3 here is CASLRGHGYTF. The CDR3, as DNA: TGTGCCAGCCTAAGAGGGCACGGCTACACCTTC. V is TRBV28 and J is TRBJ1-2; D gene ambiguous. The ends were cut back, 8 bases at V and 8 bases at J, with 12 bases in the middle. CDR3 length: 11 residues. The germline CDR1 and CDR2 sequences are MDHEN and SYDVKM.

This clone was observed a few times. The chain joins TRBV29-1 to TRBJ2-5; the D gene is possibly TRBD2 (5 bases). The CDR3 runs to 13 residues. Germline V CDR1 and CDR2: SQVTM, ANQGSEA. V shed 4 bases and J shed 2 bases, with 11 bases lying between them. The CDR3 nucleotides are TGCAGCGTTGGAGGCGGGCCACAAGAGACCCAGTACTTC. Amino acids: CSVGGGPQETQYF.

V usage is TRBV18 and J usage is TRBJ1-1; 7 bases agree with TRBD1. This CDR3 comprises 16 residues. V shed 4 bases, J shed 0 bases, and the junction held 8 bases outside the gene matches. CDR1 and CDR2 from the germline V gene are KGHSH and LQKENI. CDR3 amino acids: CASSLETGPLNTEAFF. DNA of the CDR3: TGTGCCAGCTCACTCGAGACAGGGCCATTGAACACTGAAGCTTTCTTT. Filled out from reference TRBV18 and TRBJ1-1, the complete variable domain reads NAGVMQNPRHLVRRRGQEARLRCSPMKGHSHVYWYRQLPEEGLKFMVYLQKENIIDESGMPKERFSAEFPKEGPSILRIQQVVRGDSAAYFCASSLETGPLNTEAFFGQGTRLTVV.

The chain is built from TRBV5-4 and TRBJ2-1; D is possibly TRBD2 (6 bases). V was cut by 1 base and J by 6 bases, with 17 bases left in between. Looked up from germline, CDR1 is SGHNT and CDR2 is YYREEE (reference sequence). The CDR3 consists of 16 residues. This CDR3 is CASSLYYGSWGNEQFF. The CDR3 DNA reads TGTGCCAGCAGCTTGTATTACGGGAGTTGGGGCAATGAGCAGTTCTTC.

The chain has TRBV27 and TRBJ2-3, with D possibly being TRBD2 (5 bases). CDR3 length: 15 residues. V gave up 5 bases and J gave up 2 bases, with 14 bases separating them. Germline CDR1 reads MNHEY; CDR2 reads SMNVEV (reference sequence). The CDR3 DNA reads TGTGCCAGCAGTCAGCGTCGAGGGTACACAGATACGCAGTATTTT. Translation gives CASSQRRGYTDTQYF.

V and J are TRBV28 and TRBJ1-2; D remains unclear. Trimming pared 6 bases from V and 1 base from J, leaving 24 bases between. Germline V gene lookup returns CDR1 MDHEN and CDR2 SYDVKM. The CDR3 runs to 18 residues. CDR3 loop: CASRFPPGSSGSNYGYTF. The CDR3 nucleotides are TGTGCCAGCAGGTTTCCTCCTGGGTCCTCGGGGAGTAACTATGGCTACACCTTC.

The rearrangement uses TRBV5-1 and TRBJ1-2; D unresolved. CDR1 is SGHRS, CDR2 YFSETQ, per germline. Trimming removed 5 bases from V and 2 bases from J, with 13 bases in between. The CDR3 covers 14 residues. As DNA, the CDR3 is TGCGCCAGCAGTCGGGCGGGGTCCAACTATGGCTACACCTTC. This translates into CASSRAGSNYGYTF.

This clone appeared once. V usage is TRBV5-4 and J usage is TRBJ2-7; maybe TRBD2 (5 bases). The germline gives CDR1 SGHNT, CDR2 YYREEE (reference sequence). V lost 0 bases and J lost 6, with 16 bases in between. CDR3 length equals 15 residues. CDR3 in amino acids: CASSLGAGERSEQYF. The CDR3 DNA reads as TGTGCCAGCAGCTTGGGGGCGGGTGAAAGGTCCGAGCAGTACTTC.

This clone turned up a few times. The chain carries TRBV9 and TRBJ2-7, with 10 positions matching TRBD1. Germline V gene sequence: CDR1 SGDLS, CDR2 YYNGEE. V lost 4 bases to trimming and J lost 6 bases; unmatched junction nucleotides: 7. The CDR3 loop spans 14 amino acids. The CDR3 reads CASSQGDRGGEQYF. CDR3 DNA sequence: TGTGCCAGCAGCCAGGGGGACAGGGGAGGCGAGCAGTACTTC.

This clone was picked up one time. DNA for the CDR3: TGTGCCAGCAGCGACAGCTATGGCTACACCTTC. Residues: CASSDSYGYTF. The chain carries TRBV28 and TRBJ1-2; D perhaps matches TRBD1 (5 bases). This CDR3 spans 11 amino acids. Between the trimmed V and J ends, which lost 6 bases and 4 bases, there was a span of 6 bases. Germline V gene lookup returns CDR1 MDHEN and CDR2 SYDVKM.

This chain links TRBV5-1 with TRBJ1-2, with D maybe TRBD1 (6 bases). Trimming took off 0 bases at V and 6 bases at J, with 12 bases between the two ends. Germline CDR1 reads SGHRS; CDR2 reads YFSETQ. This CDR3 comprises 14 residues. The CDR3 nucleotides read TGCGCCAGCAGCTTGGCCGGGGGGCAGGATGGCTACACCTTC. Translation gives CASSLAGGQDGYTF.

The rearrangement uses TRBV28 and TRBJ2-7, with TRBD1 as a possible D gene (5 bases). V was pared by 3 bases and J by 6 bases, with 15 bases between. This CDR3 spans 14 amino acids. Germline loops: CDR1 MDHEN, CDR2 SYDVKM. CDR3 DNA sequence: TGTGCCAGCAGTTTGCTCGGACAACGGTCCGAGCAGTACTTC. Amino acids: CASSLLGQRSEQYF.

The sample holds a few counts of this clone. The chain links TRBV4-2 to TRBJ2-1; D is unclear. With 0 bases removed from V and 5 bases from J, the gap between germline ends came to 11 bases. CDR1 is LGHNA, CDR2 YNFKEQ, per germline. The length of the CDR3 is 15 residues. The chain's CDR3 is CASSQDADHNNEQFF. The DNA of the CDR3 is TGTGCCAGCAGCCAAGACGCTGATCACAACAATGAGCAGTTCTTC.

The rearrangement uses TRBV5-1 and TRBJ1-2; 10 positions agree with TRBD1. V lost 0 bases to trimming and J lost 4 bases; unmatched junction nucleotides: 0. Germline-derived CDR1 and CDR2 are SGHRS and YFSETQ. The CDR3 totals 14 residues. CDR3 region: CASSLGTGGYGYTF. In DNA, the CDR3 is TGCGCCAGCAGCTTGGGGACAGGGGGCTATGGCTACACCTTC.

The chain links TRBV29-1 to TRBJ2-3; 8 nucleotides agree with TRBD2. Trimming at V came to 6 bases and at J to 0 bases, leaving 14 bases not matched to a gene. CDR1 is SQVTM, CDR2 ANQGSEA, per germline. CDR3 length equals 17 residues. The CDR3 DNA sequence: TGCAGCGTGGGATTAGCGGGGCAATTAACTAGCACAGATACGCAGTATTTT. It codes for CSVGLAGQLTSTDTQYF.